Each of the 27 T cell receptor beta chains below was sequenced from the same sample in a study of blood T cell repertoires in COVID-19. Repertoires were generated with immunoSEQ multiplex PCR, while TCRdb's copy carries only in-frame clones and drops some. The sample yields roughly 230,000 clones, around four fifths seen once. The sample taken for sequencing was peripheral blood. The receptors come from a woman aged 80 or over with COVID-19, enrolled during active disease.

This clone is a singleton in its sample. The chain combines TRBV9 with TRBJ1-5; D is undetermined. Per germline, CDR1 SGDLS and CDR2 YYNGEE. CDR3 length equals 13 residues. Between the trimmed V and J ends, which lost 4 bases and 0 bases, there was a span of 5 bases. This chain's CDR3 is CASSTDSNQPQHF. The DNA of the CDR3 is TGTGCCAGCAGCACAGATAGCAATCAGCCCCAGCATTTT.

This rearrangement joins TRBV2 to TRBJ2-7; 8 bases align to TRBD2. Germline values: CDR1 SNHLY, CDR2 FYNNEI. V was clipped by 1 base and J by 2 bases; unmatched bases: 7. The CDR3 is 16 residues long. Here the CDR3 DNA reads TGTGCCAGCAGTGAAGAATGGGGACTAGTGGCCTACGAGCAGTACTTC. Translation gives CASSEEWGLVAYEQYF.

The chain carries TRBV10-3 and TRBJ1-4; 11 bases align to TRBD1. Germline assignment: CDR1 ENHRY and CDR2 SYGVKD. This CDR3 region has 15 residues. The V gene end was trimmed by 11 bases and the J gene end by 2 bases; junction bases not matched to a gene: 7. The CDR3 spells CAAGQGALTNEKLFF. CDR3 in DNA: TGTGCCGCTGGACAGGGGGCGCTTACTAATGAAAAACTGTTTTTT.

This chain links TRBV2 with TRBJ1-1; D may be TRBD1 (5 bases). This CDR3 region has 13 residues. The ends were cut back, 5 bases at V and 0 bases at J, with 7 bases in the middle. The germline CDR1 and CDR2 sequences are SNHLY and FYNNEI. This chain's CDR3 is CASSRGMNTEAFF. Written as DNA, the CDR3 is TGTGCCAGCAGTAGGGGCATGAACACTGAAGCTTTCTTT.

The rearrangement uses TRBV6-1 and TRBJ2-7; maybe TRBD2 (6 bases). V lost 2 bases, J lost 3 bases, and 14 bases lay in between. The CDR3 has 15 amino acids. Germline CDR1 is MNHNS and CDR2 is SASEGT. The DNA for the CDR3 is TGTGCCAGCAGTGAACGGAGGGTTGGAAGCTACGAGCAGTACGTC. Its translation: CASSERRVGSYEQYV.

This clone was counted a few times. This CDR3 reads CASSLVGRLTTEAFF. The CDR3 DNA sequence: TGCGCCAGCAGCTTGGTGGGCAGGCTGACCACTGAAGCTTTCTTT. This sequence joins TRBV5-1 and TRBJ1-1; no clear D. The V and J ends lost 0 bases and 4 bases respectively, with 13 bases between them. Germline V gene data show CDR1 as SGHRS and CDR2 as YFSETQ. The CDR3 loop spans 15 amino acids.

The sample holds a few counts of this clone. The rearrangement links TRBV19 to TRBJ2-6; D may be TRBD2 (5 bases). The CDR3 sequence is 17 residues long. Germline CDR1 and CDR2: LNHDA and SQIVND (reference sequence). Trimming pared 7 bases from V and 1 base from J, leaving 17 bases between. In DNA, the CDR3 is TGTGCCAGTACCGCAACCTACGGACTTTCTGGGGCCAACGTCCTGACTTTC. It codes for CASTATYGLSGANVLTF.

This chain connects TRBV5-1 to TRBJ2-3; TRBD2 aligns across 15 bases. J gave up 0 bases and V 3 bases, and 8 bases lay outside the gene matches. This CDR3 region has 19 residues. CDR1 and CDR2 (germline): SGHRS, YFSETQ. CDR3 nucleotide sequence: TGCGCCAGCAGCTCAGGACTAGCGGGGGGGATCACTAGCACAGATACGCAGTATTTT. Protein: CASSSGLAGGITSTDTQYF. The whole variable domain, remainder taken from reference TRBV5-1 and TRBJ2-3, is KAGVTQTPRYLIKTRGQQVTLSCSPISGHRSVSWYQQTPGQGLQFLFEYFSETQRNKGNFPGRFSGRQFSNSRSEMNVSTLELGDSALYLCASSSGLAGGITSTDTQYFGPGTRLTVL.

A single count supports this clone. The CDR3 DNA sequence: TGCGCCAGCAGCTTACTAGCGGGGGGCGGGGAGACCCAGTACTTC. Protein: CASSLLAGGGETQYF. The chain links TRBV5-1 to TRBJ2-5; 12 positions match TRBD2. In germline, CDR1 is SGHRS, CDR2 YFSETQ. J gave up 5 bases and V 2 bases, and 4 bases lay outside the gene matches. The CDR3 consists of 15 residues. The whole variable domain, remainder taken from reference TRBV5-1 and TRBJ2-5, is KAGVTQTPRYLIKTRGQQVTLSCSPISGHRSVSWYQQTPGQGLQFLFEYFSETQRNKGNFPGRFSGRQFSNSRSEMNVSTLELGDSALYLCASSLLAGGGETQYFGPGTRLLVL.

CDR3 amino acids: CASSQDRGQAPYNSPLHF. The CDR3 DNA reads as TGTGCCAGCAGCCAGGACAGGGGACAGGCCCCTTATAATTCACCCCTCCACTTT. The chain is built from TRBV5-4 and TRBJ1-6, with 9 bases that match TRBD1. CDR1 and CDR2 (germline): SGHNT, YYREEE (reference sequence). Trimming removed 4 bases from V and 4 bases from J; junction bases left unmatched: 12. The CDR3 runs to 18 residues.

The rearrangement links TRBV7-9 to TRBJ2-5; TRBD2 matches 8 bases. This CDR3 is built from 14 residues. Germline loops: CDR1 SEHNR, CDR2 FQNEAQ (reference sequence). V was pared by 5 bases and J by 5 bases, with 7 bases of the junction left unmatched. CDR3 coding DNA: TGTGCCAGCAGCCCCGGGGGGGCCGTGGAGACCCAGTACTTC. It codes for CASSPGGAVETQYF.

The rearrangement uses TRBV3-1 (or the pseudogene TRBV3-2) and TRBJ2-3; tentatively, D is TRBD2 (6 bases). The V gene lost 3 bases and the J gene lost 1 base, with 11 bases spanning the gap. CDR1 and CDR2 (germline): LGHDT, YNNKEL (reference sequence). The CDR3 spans 15 residues. CDR3 DNA: TGTGCCAGCAGCCAGGGACTTTCTGGCACAGATACGCAGTATTTT. Translated, it gives CASSQGLSGTDTQYF.

This clone came up once. The chain combines TRBV7-8 with TRBJ1-4, with TRBD1 matching 10 bases. The CDR3 sequence is 15 residues long. J was trimmed by 8 bases and V by 5 bases; bases with no gene match: 8. The germline V gene has CDR1 SGHVS and CDR2 FQNEAQ. CDR3 bases: TGTGCCAGCAGCCCGGGGGACAGGGGAGGGGAAAAACTGTTTTTT. It translates to CASSPGDRGGEKLFF.

The chain combines TRBV7-8 with TRBJ1-4; 7 bases agree with TRBD1. The CDR3 spans 13 residues. V was pared by 8 bases and J by 4 bases, with 4 bases of the junction left unmatched. CDR1 and CDR2 from the germline V gene are SGHVS and FQNEAQ. CDR3 residues: CASSRGVNEKLFF. The CDR3 bases are TGTGCCAGCTCCAGGGGGGTTAATGAAAAACTGTTTTTT. Variable domain in full (rest from reference TRBV7-8 and TRBJ1-4): GAGVSQSPRYKVAKRGQDVALRCDPISGHVSLFWYQQALGQGPEFLTYFQNEAQLDKSGLPSDRFFAERPEGSVSTLKIQRTQQEDSAVYLCASSRGVNEKLFFGSGTQLSVL.

The gene calls are TRBV24-1 and TRBJ1-4; D is possibly TRBD1 (6 bases). This CDR3 has 15 amino acids. Trimming removed 4 bases at V and 4 bases at J, with 12 bases between. Germline V gene lookup returns CDR1 KGHDR and CDR2 SFDVKD. CDR3 loop: CATSEGGQYNEKLFF. In DNA form, the CDR3 reads TGTGCCACCAGTGAGGGGGGGCAGTATAATGAAAAACTGTTTTTT.

The gene calls are TRBV3-1 (or the pseudogene TRBV3-2) and TRBJ1-1; 12 bases fit TRBD1. CDR1 is LGHDT, CDR2 YNNKEL, per germline (reference sequence). V trimming: 3 bases; J trimming: 8 bases; junction bases outside the gene matches: 7. The CDR3 consists of 15 residues. Here the CDR3 DNA reads TGTGCCAGCAGCCAGGGACAGGGGGCTTCCGGGGAAGCTTTCTTT. The encoded protein is CASSQGQGASGEAFF.

J is TRBJ2-5 and V is TRBV5-1; 11 bases agree with TRBD1. Germline V CDR1 and CDR2: SGHRS, YFSETQ. The trim removed 4 bases at V and 3 bases at J, leaving 5 bases unmatched. This CDR3 is 15 amino acids long. CDR3 sequence reads: CASSIPGQGEETQYF. The CDR3 DNA is TGCGCCAGCAGCATCCCGGGACAGGGGGAAGAGACCCAGTACTTC.

The rearrangement uses TRBV19 and TRBJ2-1; the D gene is possibly TRBD1 (6 bases). Per germline, CDR1 LNHDA and CDR2 SQIVND (reference sequence). The CDR3 is 16 amino acids. V was pared by 6 bases and J by 0 bases, with 15 bases between. Written as DNA, the CDR3 is TGTGCCAGTAGCGATCTTACAGGGAGCTCCTACAATGAGCAGTTCTTC. It yields the protein CASSDLTGSSYNEQFF.

CDR3 DNA: TGTGCCAGCAGCCGTAACGGGGAAAAACTGTTTTTT. This codes for CASSRNGEKLFF. The chain recombines TRBV3-1 (or the pseudogene TRBV3-2) with TRBJ1-4; D uncertain. Germline V gene lookup returns CDR1 LGHDT and CDR2 YNNKEL (reference sequence). Trimming left V 4 bases short and J 8 bases short, with 8 bases between. The CDR3 is made up of 12 amino acids.

The table lists this clone with a count of one. The gene calls are TRBV7-9 and TRBJ2-7; TRBD2 aligns across 9 bases. Trimming at V came to 6 bases and at J to 0 bases, leaving 3 bases not matched to a gene. Germline CDR1 SEHNR, CDR2 FQNEAQ (reference sequence). CDR3 length equals 14 residues. The CDR3 reads CASSPTSGSYEQYV. Written as DNA, the CDR3 is TGTGCCAGCAGTCCGACTAGCGGCTCCTACGAGCAGTACGTC.

V is TRBV5-5 and J is TRBJ1-3, with D maybe TRBD1 (5 bases). The germline gives CDR1 SGHKS, CDR2 YYEKEE (reference sequence). The V gene lost 0 bases and the J gene lost 2 bases, with 12 bases spanning the gap. The length of the CDR3 is 16 residues. The CDR3, as DNA: TGTGCCAGCAGCTTGGTAGGTGTGACAGCTGGAAACACCATATATTTT. It is translated as CASSLVGVTAGNTIYF. The whole variable domain, filled in from reference TRBV5-5 and TRBJ1-3, reads DAGVTQSPTHLIKTRGQQVTLRCSPISGHKSVSWYQQVLGQGPQFIFQYYEKEERGRGNFPDRFSARQFPNYSSELNVNALLLGDSALYLCASSLVGVTAGNTIYFGEGSWLTVV.

The chain has TRBV7-2 and TRBJ2-1; TRBD2 matches 13 bases. The CDR3 runs 17 residues. Germline CDR1 and CDR2: SGHTA and FQGNSA. V lost 0 bases and J lost 3; bases outside the gene matches: 2. CDR3 loop: CASSLAWTSGGYNEQFF. DNA for the CDR3: TGTGCCAGCAGCTTAGCCTGGACTAGCGGGGGCTACAATGAGCAGTTCTTC.

This clone was counted only a few times. This chain links TRBV6-6 with TRBJ2-2, with D perhaps TRBD2 (5 bases). The germline gives CDR1 MNHNY, CDR2 SVGAGI (reference sequence). CDR3 size: 15 residues. V lost 5 bases to trimming and J lost 6 bases, with 16 bases between them. CDR3 protein: CASSRTPAPAGELFF. The CDR3 DNA reads as TGTGCCAGCAGTCGGACTCCCGCCCCGGCCGGGGAGCTGTTTTTT.

The chain recombines TRBV2 with TRBJ1-6, with unresolved D. V shed 4 bases and J shed 0 bases, with 10 bases lying between them. Germline V gene data show CDR1 as SNHLY and CDR2 as FYNNEI. The CDR3 extends over 16 amino acids. The CDR3 DNA reads as TGTGCCAGCAGTGTACCCAGTTCCTCCTATAATTCACCCCTCCACTTT. As protein: CASSVPSSSYNSPLHF.

This chain uses TRBV6-5 with TRBJ2-5; D is uncertain. CDR3 length equals 13 residues. The germline V gene has CDR1 MNHEY and CDR2 SVGAGI. Trimming removed 8 bases from V and 5 bases from J, with 15 bases in between. The DNA for the CDR3 is TGTGCCAGCTACCATCGGGTCGGGGAGACCCAGTACTTC. Residues: CASYHRVGETQYF.

This clone was counted between two and nine times. This CDR3 reads CAWSVGQGDGYTF. The CDR3 DNA reads as TGTGCCTGGAGTGTGGGGCAGGGGGATGGCTACACCTTC. V usage is TRBV30 and J usage is TRBJ1-2; 7 bases align to TRBD1. The CDR3 loop spans 13 amino acids. The V segment lost 0 bases and the J segment 6 bases; nucleotides outside the gene matches: 4. CDR1 GTSNPN and CDR2 SVGIG come from the germline V gene (reference sequence).

V and J are TRBV7-2 and TRBJ2-1; 11 nucleotides match TRBD1. This CDR3 has 13 residues. Losses at the gene ends were 5 bases for V and 6 bases for J; bases not matched to a gene: 0. The germline V gene encodes CDR1 SGHTA and CDR2 FQGNSA. The DNA of the CDR3 is TGTGCCAGCAGCGGACAGGGGGCCAATGAGCAGTTCTTC. Amino acids: CASSGQGANEQFF.